The rows below give T cell receptor beta chains drawn from one sample of a study of blood T cell repertoires in COVID-19. Sequencing used immunoSEQ multiplex PCR; TCRdb keeps in-frame clones, though not all of them. The sample lists about 300,000 clones, around 84% occurring once. What was sequenced was peripheral blood. The receptor source for this set is a man aged 65 to 85 with acute or convalescent COVID-19. CDR3s include the opening cysteine and the closing phenylalanine or tryptophan. A D gene is named only where the DNA matches it firmly.

j_gene	d_gene	v_gene	CDR3aa
TRBJ1-6	TRBD1	TRBV7-9	CASNDRESSPLHF
TRBJ1-2	TRBD1	TRBV3-1/TRBV3-2	CASSFGTGTYGYTF
TRBJ1-2	.	TRBV6-5	CASSYSVGSYTF
TRBJ1-4	TRBD1	TRBV28	CASSFDRGGSEKLFF
TRBJ1-5	.	TRBV21-1	CASSNRDRGFKQPQHF
TRBJ2-7	TRBD2	TRBV19	CASSPAGQLAGGPSVYEQYF
TRBJ2-5	.	TRBV7-9	CASSSQGYRRETQYF
TRBJ2-1	TRBD2	TRBV9	CASSVDGRLAEYSSYNEQFF
TRBJ1-6	.	TRBV19	CASRSSYNSPLHF
TRBJ2-7	.	TRBV5-6	CASSLHNEQYF
TRBJ1-5	.	TRBV4-3	CASSQHFSNQPQHF
TRBJ1-5	.	TRBV7-8	CASSLPGGRQPQHF
TRBJ2-7	.	TRBV9	CASSAGGRDFLEQYF
TRBJ2-7	TRBD1	TRBV4-3	CASSTHGTGAEQYF
TRBJ2-2	TRBD2	TRBV12-3/TRBV12-4	CASRGLETGELFF
TRBJ2-2	.	TRBV5-4	CASSPRGINTGELFF
TRBJ1-5	TRBD1	TRBV30	CAWRHRGDNQPQHF
TRBJ2-2	TRBD1	TRBV3-1/TRBV3-2	CASSHVDRANGELFF
TRBJ1-4	.	TRBV2	CASRQITGLQEKLFF
TRBJ2-3	.	TRBV5-1	CASSLGQTTDTQYF
TRBJ1-1	TRBD1	TRBV3-1/TRBV3-2	CASSPPQGYTEAFF
TRBJ2-7	TRBD1	TRBV5-5	CASSPDRGDYEQYF
TRBJ1-5	.	TRBV19	CASSRIGNQPQHF
TRBJ2-7	.	TRBV29-1	CSGAQGIPYEQYF
TRBJ2-3	TRBD2	TRBV7-3	CASSLIAGGSTDTQYF
TRBJ2-5	TRBD2	TRBV5-1	CASSLTSGTGQETQYF
TRBJ1-5	TRBD1	TRBV19	CASRGQGTVVNQPQHF
TRBJ2-2	TRBD2	TRBV4-1	CASSQVFPPLGLAGAVTGELFF
TRBJ2-3	.	TRBV9	CASSGGGYSTDTQYF
TRBJ1-2	.	TRBV5-4	CASSSQGFYYGYTF
TRBJ2-2	TRBD2	TRBV5-1	CASSLTGGGTGELFF
TRBJ2-2	TRBD1	TRBV10-2	CASSFRGQGGELFF
TRBJ1-2	TRBD1	TRBV5-1	CASSLGQGDYGYTF
TRBJ2-2	.	TRBV9	CASSPNPGLGGELFF
TRBJ1-4	.	TRBV3-1/TRBV3-2	CASSLAGLVNEKLFF
TRBJ2-7	TRBD1	TRBV29-1	CSPPGQGGSEQYF
TRBJ1-2	.	TRBV19	CASSKGTVDYGYTF
TRBJ1-2	.	TRBV6-5	CASGGGGVYGYTF
TRBJ1-2	.	TRBV3-1/TRBV3-2	CASSQVYSYTF
TRBJ2-3	TRBD2	TRBV7-8	CASSYQRGGTDTQYF
TRBJ1-2	.	TRBV7-2	CASSLDGVGGYGYTF
TRBJ2-1	TRBD2	TRBV5-4	CASSPNLDRGGGEQFF
TRBJ2-7	.	TRBV7-9	CASSSEGPRATEQYF
TRBJ1-3	.	TRBV28	CASSGPGSRSGNTIYF
TRBJ1-1	.	TRBV29-1	CSVGLGRAGAFF
TRBJ2-5	.	TRBV11-3	CASSPSGQQETQYF
TRBJ2-3	TRBD1	TRBV5-8	CASSFDRGTDTQYF
TRBJ2-6	.	TRBV7-2	CASSREVSGANVLTF
TRBJ2-3	.	TRBV5-4	CASSGVTTREDTQYF
TRBJ1-4	TRBD1	TRBV5-1	CASSLVGTANEKLFF
TRBJ1-5	.	TRBV7-2	CASSLGEGIQQPQHF
TRBJ1-1	.	TRBV28	CASTSTGNTEAFF
TRBJ1-5	TRBD1	TRBV2	CASSRDSGPSPQHF
TRBJ1-2	TRBD1	TRBV5-6	CASSPLDRGQNGYTF
TRBJ1-1	TRBD1	TRBV7-2	CASSPWTGANTEAFF
TRBJ2-5	TRBD2	TRBV5-4	CATTREAETQYF
TRBJ2-3	.	TRBV24-1	CATSDLEFGGTDTQYF
TRBJ2-7	.	TRBV7-3	CASSLYRDYEQYF
TRBJ1-2	.	TRBV5-1	CASSLASVSYGYTF